This T cell receptor (beta chain) was sequenced in a study of prognosis after radiotherapy for stage I lung cancer. Concerning this clonotype itself: A far larger clone lies a single base away; this is likely a read error.

Two-round multiplex PCR amplified TCR beta CDR3 from genomic DNA. The use of primers specific to each TRBV and TRBJ gene characterized first-round PCR. TCRdb used MiXCR to reprocess the multiplex PCR reads, holding one entry per CDR3 protein. The data hold roughly 25,000 distinct CDR3 sequences, with 46% observed a single time. Germline-derived CDR1 and CDR2 are MNHNS and SASEGT. V lost 7 bases, J lost 0 bases, and 12 bases lay in between. This CDR3 has 14 residues. Blood draws of six milliliters of peripheral blood occurred at each of two time points. Sequenced here: PBMCs, sampled before or after stereotactic body radiation therapy (not recorded which). The source of this sequence is a donor over 45 with non-small cell lung cancer. V is TRBV6-1 and J is TRBJ2-5; TRBD1 might be the D (6 bases). CDR3 nucleotides: TGTGCCAGCATTTCAGGGGCCCACCAAGAGACCCAGTACTTC. Amino acids: CASISGAHQETQYF.